One sample yielded the 9 T cell receptor beta chains listed below, sequenced in a study of control samples from healthy donors and cancer patients. TCRdb keeps only in-frame clones here, not all; method: immunoSEQ multiplex PCR. The sample has about 24,000 clones, 65% to 90% seen once. Sequenced: PBMCs. The source of these receptors is a man aged 55 to 70 with head and neck cancer.

This clone showed up just a few times. This chain connects TRBV11-2 to TRBJ1-1; D not resolved. Between the trimmed V and J ends, which lost 3 bases and 1 base, there was a span of 3 bases. Per germline, CDR1 SGHAT and CDR2 FQNNGV. The CDR3 has 12 residues. The CDR3 DNA follows: TGTGCCAGCAGCTTTGGGAACACTGAAGCTTTCTTT. Its protein is CASSFGNTEAFF.

CDR3 bases: TGTGCCAGCAGCCCCGGCGGAGGGCGTGTGGGCTACACCTTC. As protein: CASSPGGGRVGYTF. V gene TRBV7-2 combines with J gene TRBJ1-2; no clear D gene. V lost 5 bases, J lost 8 bases, and 18 bases lay in between. Germline V gene lookup returns CDR1 SGHTA and CDR2 FQGNSA. The CDR3 has 14 amino acids.

This clone has a single count. In DNA, the CDR3 is TGTGCCAGCAGCGACTCGGTGATCGAGGCAGACATTCAGTACTTC. This sequence encodes CASSDSVIEADIQYF. This rearrangement joins TRBV7-9 to TRBJ2-4, with D uncertain. V lost 5 bases and J lost 8, with 19 bases in between. The V gene's germline CDR1 is SEHNR and CDR2 FQNEAQ (reference sequence). The CDR3 totals 15 residues. Looking up the rest from reference TRBV7-9 and TRBJ2-4 gives the full variable domain: DTGVSQNPRHKITKRGQNVTFRCDPISEHNRLYWYRQTLGQGPEFLTYFQNEAQLEKSRLLSDRFSAERPKGSFSTLEIQRTEQGDSAMYLCASSDSVIEADIQYFGAGTRLSVL.

This chain uses TRBV6-6 with TRBJ2-4; possibly TRBD1 or TRBD2 for D (5 bases each). The CDR3 is 17 amino acids. V was pared by 5 bases and J by 0 bases, with 17 bases between. CDR1 is MNHNY, CDR2 SVGAGI, per germline (reference sequence). The CDR3 protein is CASSHGTPTLAKNIQYF. The CDR3 bases are TGTGCCAGCAGTCACGGGACCCCAACCCTAGCCAAAAACATTCAGTACTTC.

The gene calls are TRBV7-9 and TRBJ2-1, with 12 bases matching TRBD1. The CDR3 is made up of 19 amino acids. Germline loops: CDR1 SEHNR, CDR2 FQNEAQ (reference sequence). J was trimmed by 0 bases and V by 5 bases; bases with no gene match: 11. CDR3 in amino acids: CASSPPGTGGPSSYNEQFF. The CDR3 DNA follows: TGTGCCAGCAGCCCCCCCGGGACAGGGGGCCCGAGCTCCTACAATGAGCAGTTCTTC.

The gene calls are TRBV6-2 or TRBV6-3 and TRBJ1-5; TRBD1 matches at 7 bases. The germline gives CDR1 MNHEY, CDR2 SVGEGT. The CDR3 spans 18 residues. V was clipped by 2 bases and J by 0 bases; unmatched bases: 10. The CDR3 is CASSYTAGGPYSNQPQHF. The CDR3 DNA follows: TGTGCCAGCAGTTACACCGCAGGGGGACCCTATAGCAATCAGCCCCAGCATTTT.

This rearrangement joins TRBV5-1 to TRBJ2-7; TRBD2 might be the D (6 bases). Germline loops: CDR1 SGHRS, CDR2 YFSETQ. The V and J ends lost 0 bases and 6 bases respectively, with 13 bases between them. This CDR3 has 14 residues. The CDR3 loop is CASSLGSGVSEQYF. CDR3 nucleotides: TGCGCCAGCAGCTTGGGTTCGGGAGTTAGCGAGCAGTACTTC. Filled out from reference TRBV5-1 and TRBJ2-7, the complete variable domain reads KAGVTQTPRYLIKTRGQQVTLSCSPISGHRSVSWYQQTPGQGLQFLFEYFSETQRNKGNFPGRFSGRQFSNSRSEMNVSTLELGDSALYLCASSLGSGVSEQYFGPGTRLTVT.

The chain uses TRBV11-2 and TRBJ2-1, with D hard to call. Trimming took off 0 bases at V and 8 bases at J, with 8 bases between the two ends. The CDR3 contains 13 residues. Per germline, CDR1 SGHAT and CDR2 FQNNGV. In DNA form, the CDR3 reads TGTGCCAGCAGCTTAGATTTGGGCTATGAGCAGTTCTTC. Encoded protein: CASSLDLGYEQFF.

The J gene is TRBJ1-2, the V gene TRBV6-1; a weak D match, TRBD1 (5 bases). The CDR3 totals 17 residues. V was trimmed by 1 base and J by 5 bases, leaving 20 bases between them. Looked up from germline, CDR1 is MNHNS and CDR2 is SASEGT. CDR3 nucleotide sequence: TGTGCCAGCAGTGAAGGCGTCGGGGCCGGGGGGGTGTATGGCTACACCTTC. It yields the protein CASSEGVGAGGVYGYTF.